Below are 5 T cell receptor beta chains sequenced from a single sample in a study of CD8 T cells in Susac syndrome. Random hexamers served to reverse transcribe roughly 0.45 to 1 ug RNA. Each CDR3 protein is one row after TCRdb ran MiXCR on the immunoSEQ multiplex PCR reads. The data contain nearly 25,000 distinct CDR3 sequences, approximately 92% of them singletons. Sequenced material: CD8+ T cells from PBMCs. The receptor source for this set is a human donor with Susac syndrome.

The rearrangement links TRBV29-1 to TRBJ2-7; no firm D call. The germline CDR1 and CDR2 sequences are SQVTM and ANQGSEA. The CDR3 runs to 11 residues. Between the trimmed V and J ends, which lost 3 bases and 7 bases, there was a span of 10 bases. CDR3 in DNA: TGCAGCGTTGAGCAGGATTGGGAGCAGTACTTC. The encoded protein is CSVEQDWEQYF.

The chain joins TRBV11-3 to TRBJ2-7; D is ambiguous. The CDR3 sequence is 12 residues long. Trimming left V 1 base short and J 6 bases short, with 7 bases between. CDR1 and CDR2 from the germline V gene are SGHNT and YENEEA. Here the CDR3 DNA reads TGTGCCAGCAGCTTAGCAACCTTCGAGCAGTACTTC. It is translated as CASSLATFEQYF.

The chain links TRBV3-1 to TRBJ1-1; D call uncertain. The CDR3 has 14 residues. Germline V CDR1 and CDR2: LGHDT, YNNKEL (reference sequence). Trimming shortened V by 0 bases and J by 5 bases, and 10 bases separated the two germline ends. CDR3 nucleotide sequence: TGTGCCAGCAGCCAAGATAATGGAGGGACTGAAGCTTTCTTT. Translated, it gives CASSQDNGGTEAFF.

V gene TRBV7-9 combines with J gene TRBJ2-7, with 8 bases fitting TRBD1. J gave up 0 bases and V 5 bases, and 6 bases lay outside the gene matches. This CDR3 region has 15 residues. Germline CDR1 reads SEHNR; CDR2 reads FQNEAQ (reference sequence). The CDR3 DNA is TGTGCCAGCAGCCCCGGACAGGGACCCTCCTACGAGCAGTACTTC. Its translation: CASSPGQGPSYEQYF. The whole variable domain, filled in from reference TRBV7-9 and TRBJ2-7, reads DTGVSQNPRHKITKRGQNVTFRCDPISEHNRLYWYRQTLGQGPEFLTYFQNEAQLEKSRLLSDRFSAERPKGSFSTLEIQRTEQGDSAMYLCASSPGQGPSYEQYFGPGTRLTVT.

This chain links TRBV6-5 with TRBJ2-7; possible D gene TRBD2, 6 bases. CDR1 and CDR2 from the germline V gene are MNHEY and SVGAGI. CDR3 size: 14 residues. Trimming removed 2 bases from V and 3 bases from J, with 11 bases in between. In nucleotides, the CDR3 is TGTGCCAGCAGTTACGATCTCGGGGGCTACGAGCAGTACTTC. This encodes CASSYDLGGYEQYF.